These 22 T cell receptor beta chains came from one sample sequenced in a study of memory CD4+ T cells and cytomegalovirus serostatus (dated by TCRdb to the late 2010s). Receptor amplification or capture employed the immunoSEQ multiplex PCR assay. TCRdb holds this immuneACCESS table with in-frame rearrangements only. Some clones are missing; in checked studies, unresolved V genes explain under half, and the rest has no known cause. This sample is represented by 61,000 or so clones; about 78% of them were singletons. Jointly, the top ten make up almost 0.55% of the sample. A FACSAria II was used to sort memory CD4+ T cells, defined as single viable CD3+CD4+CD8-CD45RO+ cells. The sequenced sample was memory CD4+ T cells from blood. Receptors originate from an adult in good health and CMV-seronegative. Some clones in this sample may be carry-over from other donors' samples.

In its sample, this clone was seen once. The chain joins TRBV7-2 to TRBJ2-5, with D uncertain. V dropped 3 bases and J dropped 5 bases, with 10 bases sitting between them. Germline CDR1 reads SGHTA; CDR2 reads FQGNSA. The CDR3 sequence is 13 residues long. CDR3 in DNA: TGTGCCAGCAGCTTTGGACCGGCGGAGACCCAGTACTTC. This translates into CASSFGPAETQYF.

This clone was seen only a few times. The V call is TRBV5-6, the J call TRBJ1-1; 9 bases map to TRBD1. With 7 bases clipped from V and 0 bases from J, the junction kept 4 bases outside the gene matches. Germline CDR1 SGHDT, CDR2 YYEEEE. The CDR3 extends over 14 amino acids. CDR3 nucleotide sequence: TGTGCCAGCCTTCGACAGGGGGTGAACACTGAAGCTTTCTTT. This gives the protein CASLRQGVNTEAFF.

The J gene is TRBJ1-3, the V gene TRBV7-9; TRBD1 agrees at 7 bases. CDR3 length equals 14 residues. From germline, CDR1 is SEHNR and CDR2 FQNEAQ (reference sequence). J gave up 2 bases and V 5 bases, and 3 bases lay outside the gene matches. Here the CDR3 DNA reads TGTGCCAGCAGCCCGGGACAGCCTGGAAACACCATATATTTT. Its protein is CASSPGQPGNTIYF.

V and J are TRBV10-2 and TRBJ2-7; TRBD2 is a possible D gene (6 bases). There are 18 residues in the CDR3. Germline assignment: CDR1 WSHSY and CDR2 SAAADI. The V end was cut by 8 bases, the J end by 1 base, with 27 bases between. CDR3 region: CASAGRTKNGVWSYEQYF. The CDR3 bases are TGCGCCAGCGCGGGACGCACTAAAAACGGGGTTTGGTCCTACGAGCAGTACTTC.

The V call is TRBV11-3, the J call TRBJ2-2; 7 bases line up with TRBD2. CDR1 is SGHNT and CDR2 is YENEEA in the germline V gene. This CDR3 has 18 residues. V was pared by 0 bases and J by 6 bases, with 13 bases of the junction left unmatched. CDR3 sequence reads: CASSLDQGGSIRAGELFF. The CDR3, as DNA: TGTGCCAGCAGCTTAGATCAGGGAGGGTCTATTCGTGCCGGGGAGCTGTTTTTT.

CDR3 loop: CASSEVWGNTIYF. The CDR3 coding sequence is TGTGCCAGCAGTGAAGTGTGGGGAAACACCATATATTTT. The rearrangement joins TRBV6-1 to TRBJ1-3; D is ambiguous. Trimming stripped 1 base from V and 4 bases from J, with 5 bases between. The CDR3 extends over 13 amino acids. The germline V gene encodes CDR1 MNHNS and CDR2 SASEGT.

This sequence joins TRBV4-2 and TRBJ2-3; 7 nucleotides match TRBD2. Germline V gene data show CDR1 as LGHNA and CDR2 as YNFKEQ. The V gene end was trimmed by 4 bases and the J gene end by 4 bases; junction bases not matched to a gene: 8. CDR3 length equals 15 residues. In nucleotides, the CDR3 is TGTGCCAGCAGCCTCGGGGGGAGGGAAGCAGATACGCAGTATTTT. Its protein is CASSLGGREADTQYF.

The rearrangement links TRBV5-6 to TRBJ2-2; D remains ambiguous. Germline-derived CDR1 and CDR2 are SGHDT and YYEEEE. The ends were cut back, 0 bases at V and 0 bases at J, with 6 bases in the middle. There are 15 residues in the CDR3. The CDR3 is CASSLGRANTGELFF. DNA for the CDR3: TGTGCCAGCAGCTTGGGTAGAGCGAACACCGGGGAGCTGTTTTTT.

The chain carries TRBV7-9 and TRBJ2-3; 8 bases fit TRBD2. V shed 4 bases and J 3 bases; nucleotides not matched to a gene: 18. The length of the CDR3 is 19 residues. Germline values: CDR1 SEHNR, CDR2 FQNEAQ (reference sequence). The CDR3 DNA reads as TGTGCCAGCAGCTCGCGAATCGGGGGGGCTTTCAGAGCAACAGATACGCAGTATTTT. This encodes CASSSRIGGAFRATDTQYF.

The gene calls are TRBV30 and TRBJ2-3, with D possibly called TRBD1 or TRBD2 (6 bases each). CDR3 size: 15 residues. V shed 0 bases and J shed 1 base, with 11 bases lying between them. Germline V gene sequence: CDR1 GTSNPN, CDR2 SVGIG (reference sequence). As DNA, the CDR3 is TGTGCCTGGAGTGTAGGGGGGCACCGCACAGATACGCAGTATTTT. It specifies CAWSVGGHRTDTQYF.

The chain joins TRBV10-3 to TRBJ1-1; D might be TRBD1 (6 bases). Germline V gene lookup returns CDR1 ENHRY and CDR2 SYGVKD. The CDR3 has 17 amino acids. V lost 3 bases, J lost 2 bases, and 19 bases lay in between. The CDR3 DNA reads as TGTGCCATCAGTGAACGGGGGGCGCGTGGAAAAAACACTGAAGCTTTCTTT. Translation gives CAISERGARGKNTEAFF.

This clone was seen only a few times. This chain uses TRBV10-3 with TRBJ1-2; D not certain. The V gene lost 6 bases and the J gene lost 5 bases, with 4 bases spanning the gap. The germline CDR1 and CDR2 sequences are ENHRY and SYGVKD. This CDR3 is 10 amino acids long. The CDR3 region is CAIRGYGYTF. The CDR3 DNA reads TGTGCCATCAGGGGTTATGGCTACACCTTC.

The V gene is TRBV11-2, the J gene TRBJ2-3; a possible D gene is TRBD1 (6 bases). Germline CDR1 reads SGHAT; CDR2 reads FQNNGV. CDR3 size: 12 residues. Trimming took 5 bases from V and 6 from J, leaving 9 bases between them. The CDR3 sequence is CASSPQGDTQYF. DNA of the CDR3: TGTGCCAGCAGCCCACAGGGTGATACGCAGTATTTT.

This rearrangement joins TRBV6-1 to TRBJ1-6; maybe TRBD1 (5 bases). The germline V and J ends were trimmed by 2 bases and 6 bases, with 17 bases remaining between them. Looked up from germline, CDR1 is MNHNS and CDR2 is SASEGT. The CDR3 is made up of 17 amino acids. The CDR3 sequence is CASSEFDRGDPNSPLHF. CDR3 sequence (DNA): TGTGCCAGCAGTGAATTTGACCGGGGGGACCCTAATTCACCCCTCCACTTT.

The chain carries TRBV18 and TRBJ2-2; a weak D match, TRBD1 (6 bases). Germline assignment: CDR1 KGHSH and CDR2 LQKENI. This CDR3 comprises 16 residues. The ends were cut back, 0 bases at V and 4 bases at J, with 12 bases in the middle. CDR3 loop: CASSPPLGQSTGELFF. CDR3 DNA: TGTGCCAGCTCACCACCGCTAGGACAGAGCACCGGGGAGCTGTTTTTT. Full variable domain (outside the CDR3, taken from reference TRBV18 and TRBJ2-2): NAGVMQNPRHLVRRRGQEARLRCSPMKGHSHVYWYRQLPEEGLKFMVYLQKENIIDESGMPKERFSAEFPKEGPSILRIQQVVRGDSAAYFCASSPPLGQSTGELFFGEGSRLTVL.

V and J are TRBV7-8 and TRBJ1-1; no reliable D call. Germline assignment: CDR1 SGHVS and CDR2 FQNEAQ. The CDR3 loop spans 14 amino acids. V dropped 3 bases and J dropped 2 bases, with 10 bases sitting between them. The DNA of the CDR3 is TGTGCCAGCAGCTTCTTAACAGACAACACTGAAGCTTTCTTT. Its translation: CASSFLTDNTEAFF. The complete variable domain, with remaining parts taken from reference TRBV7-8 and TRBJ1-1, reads GAGVSQSPRYKVAKRGQDVALRCDPISGHVSLFWYQQALGQGPEFLTYFQNEAQLDKSGLPSDRFFAERPEGSVSTLKIQRTQQEDSAVYLCASSFLTDNTEAFFGQGTRLTVV.

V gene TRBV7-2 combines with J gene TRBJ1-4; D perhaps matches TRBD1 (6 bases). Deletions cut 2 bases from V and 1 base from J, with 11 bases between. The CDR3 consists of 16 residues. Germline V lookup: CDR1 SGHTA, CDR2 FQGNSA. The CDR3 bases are TGTGCCAGCAGCTTAACACAGGGAGGAACTAATGAAAAACTGTTTTTT. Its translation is CASSLTQGGTNEKLFF.

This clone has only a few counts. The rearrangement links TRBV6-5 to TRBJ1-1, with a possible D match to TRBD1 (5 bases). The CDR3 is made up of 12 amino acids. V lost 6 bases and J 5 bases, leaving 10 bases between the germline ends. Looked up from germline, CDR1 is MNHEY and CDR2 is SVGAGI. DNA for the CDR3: TGTGCCAGCAGCCGAGAGGGGACTGAAGCTTTCTTT. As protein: CASSREGTEAFF.

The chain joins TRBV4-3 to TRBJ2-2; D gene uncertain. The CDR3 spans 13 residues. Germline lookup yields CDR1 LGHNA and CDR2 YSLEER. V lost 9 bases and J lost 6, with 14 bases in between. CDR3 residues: CASGVSGSGELFF. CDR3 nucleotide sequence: TGCGCCAGTGGGGTTTCCGGGTCCGGGGAGCTGTTTTTT.

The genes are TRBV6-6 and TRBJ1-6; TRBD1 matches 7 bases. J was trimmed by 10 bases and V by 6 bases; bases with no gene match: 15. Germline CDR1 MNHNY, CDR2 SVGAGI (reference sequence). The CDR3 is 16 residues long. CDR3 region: CASSLGSRTGRSPLHF. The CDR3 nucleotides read TGTGCCAGCAGCCTGGGCTCGAGGACAGGTCGATCACCCCTCCACTTT.

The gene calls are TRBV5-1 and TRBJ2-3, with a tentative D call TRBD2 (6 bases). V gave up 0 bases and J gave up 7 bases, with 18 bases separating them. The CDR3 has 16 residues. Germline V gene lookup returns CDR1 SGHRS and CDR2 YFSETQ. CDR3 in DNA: TGCGCCAGCAGCTTGGCCGGGGGACTTCGGGGGAATACGCAGTATTTT. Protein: CASSLAGGLRGNTQYF.

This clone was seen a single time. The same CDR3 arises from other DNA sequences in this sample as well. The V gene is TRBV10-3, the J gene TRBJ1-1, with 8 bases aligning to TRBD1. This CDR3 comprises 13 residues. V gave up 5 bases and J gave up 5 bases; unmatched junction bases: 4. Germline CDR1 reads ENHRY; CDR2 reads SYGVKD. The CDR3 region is CAISTTGGTEAFF. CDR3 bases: TGTGCCATCAGTACCACAGGGGGAACTGAAGCTTTCTTT.